These 22 T cell receptor beta chains were sequenced from one sample in a study of regulatory T cells in long-lasting Graves disease. TCR beta libraries were built with iRepertoire HTBI primers and Arm-PCR of CDR3 regions. TCRdb fed the multiplex PCR reads into MiXCR, producing one record per CDR3 protein. The repertoire holds roughly 400,000 distinct CDR3 sequences, with around 20% as singletons. The time point was: persistent/refractory GD, antithyroid drugs over 5 years with positive TRAb. Extracted PBMC RNA gave rise to the TCR library. The sample here was peripheral blood mononuclear cells (PBMCs), taken when the disease was refractory, from a patient treated with antithyroid drugs. These receptors all stem from a female donor with Graves disease.

A few counts support this clonotype. The J gene is TRBJ2-2, the V gene TRBV20-1; 13 nucleotides match TRBD2. Per the germline V gene, CDR1 is DFQATT and CDR2 is SNEGSKA (reference sequence). CDR3 length: 16 amino acids. Trimming at V came to 5 bases and at J to 4 bases, leaving 7 bases not matched to a gene. CDR3 loop: CSAQLAGGPGTGELFF. DNA for the CDR3: TGCAGTGCTCAACTAGCGGGAGGGCCAGGCACCGGGGAGCTGTTTTTT.

This rearrangement joins TRBV30 to TRBJ2-1; the D is unclear. In germline, CDR1 is GTSNPN, CDR2 SVGIG (reference sequence). CDR3 size: 13 residues. V was trimmed by 1 base and J by 6 bases, leaving 10 bases between them. For the CDR3, the DNA is TGTGCCTGGAGTGAGGGCCGTAGCAATGAGCAGTTCTTC. Protein: CAWSEGRSNEQFF.

There are many counts of this clonotype. The chain has TRBV12-3 or TRBV12-4 and TRBJ2-5; D gene ambiguous. The CDR3 spans 13 residues. Trimming removed 5 bases from V and 5 bases from J, with 12 bases in between. CDR3 sequence (DNA): TGTGCCAGCAGTCTGGGCTCCCCGGAGACCCAGTACTTC. Translated, it gives CASSLGSPETQYF.

The gene calls are TRBV25-1 and TRBJ1-4; no definite D call. Per the germline V gene, CDR1 is MGHDK and CDR2 is SYGVNS. Trimming removed 1 base from V and 4 bases from J, with 7 bases in between. This CDR3 comprises 14 residues. The CDR3 bases are TGTGCCAGCAGTGAATTATCGGTTAATGAAAAACTGTTTTTT. Amino acids: CASSELSVNEKLFF.

This clonotype was seen ten or more times. The chain has TRBV29-1 and TRBJ1-2; perhaps TRBD1 as D (5 bases). CDR3 size: 14 residues. The germline V gene encodes CDR1 SQVTM and CDR2 ANQGSEA. V was cut by 2 bases and J by 4 bases, with 14 bases left in between. CDR3 coding DNA: TGCAGCGTTGAACTTGGCAGGGACCCCTATGGCTACACCTTC. Translating it yields CSVELGRDPYGYTF. The full variable domain, completed using reference TRBV29-1 and TRBJ1-2, is SAVISQKPSRDICQRGTSLTIQCQVDSQVTMMFWYRQQPGQSLTLIATANQGSEATYESGFVIDKFPISRPNLTFSTLTVSNMSPEDSSIYLCSVELGRDPYGYTFGSGTRLTVV.

The chain is built from TRBV6-1 and TRBJ2-5, with D perhaps being TRBD1 or TRBD2 (6 bases each). The V gene lost 7 bases and the J gene lost 6 bases, with 18 bases spanning the gap. The CDR3 contains 14 residues. Germline lookup yields CDR1 MNHNS and CDR2 SASEGT. DNA for the CDR3: TGTGCCAGCATCACCCCTGGGGGGCAGAAGACCCAGTACTTC. This codes for CASITPGGQKTQYF.

The table lists this clonotype with a few counts. The rearrangement joins TRBV27 to TRBJ2-7; D uncertain. Trimming shortened V by 2 bases and J by 0 bases, and 8 bases separated the two germline ends. Germline assignment: CDR1 MNHEY and CDR2 SMNVEV (reference sequence). CDR3 length: 14 amino acids. The CDR3 coding sequence is TGTGCCAGCAGTTTAAGAGGAGTCTCCTACGAGCAGTACTTC. It translates to CASSLRGVSYEQYF.

A few counts support this clonotype. The rearrangement uses TRBV2 and TRBJ2-2; 8 bases fit TRBD2. The CDR3 has 16 residues. Germline V gene lookup returns CDR1 SNHLY and CDR2 FYNNEI. V dropped 4 bases and J dropped 1; count of bases not matched to a gene: 5. The CDR3 spells CASSGASGRNTGELFF. The CDR3 DNA reads TGTGCCAGCAGTGGGGCCAGCGGGAGGAACACCGGGGAGCTGTTTTTT. Full variable domain (outside the CDR3, taken from reference TRBV2 and TRBJ2-2): EPEVTQTPSHQVTQMGQEVILRCVPISNHLYFYWYRQILGQKVEFLVSFYNNEISEKSEIFDDQFSVERPDGSNFTLKIRSTKLEDSAMYFCASSGASGRNTGELFFGEGSRLTVL.

This clonotype was detected many times. J is TRBJ2-2 and V is TRBV29-1; TRBD1 is a possible D gene (5 bases). The CDR3 is 15 residues long. The V end was cut by 4 bases, the J end by 2 bases, with 14 bases between. Germline CDR1 is SQVTM and CDR2 is ANQGSEA. For the CDR3, the DNA is TGCAGCGTTGCGGTTGCAGGGCAAAACACCGGGGAGCTGTTTTTT. This codes for CSVAVAGQNTGELFF.

This clonotype was seen only a few times. The V and J genes are TRBV5-1 and TRBJ2-7; TRBD1 agrees at 9 bases. Germline V gene sequence: CDR1 SGHRS, CDR2 YFSETQ. The CDR3 is 14 residues long. V lost 4 bases to trimming and J lost 5 bases; unmatched junction nucleotides: 7. CDR3 protein: CASSIRDRVHEQYF. As DNA, the CDR3 is TGCGCCAGCAGCATAAGGGACAGGGTCCACGAGCAGTACTTC. The variable domain in full, completed from reference TRBV5-1 and TRBJ2-7, reads KAGVTQTPRYLIKTRGQQVTLSCSPISGHRSVSWYQQTPGQGLQFLFEYFSETQRNKGNFPGRFSGRQFSNSRSEMNVSTLELGDSALYLCASSIRDRVHEQYFGPGTRLTVT.

A note on this clonotype: A single base separates this from a much larger clone, so it may be a read error. The CDR3 ends on some other residue instead of the conserved phenylalanine or tryptophan, so this is likely a read error. The CDR3 reads CAISEGASGETQYL. CDR3 bases: TGTGCCATCAGTGAGGGGGCTAGCGGTGAGACCCAGTACCTC. This chain uses TRBV10-3 with TRBJ2-5, with 7 bases that match TRBD2. The V and J ends lost 2 bases and 5 bases, in that order; junction bases with no gene match: 5. CDR1 is ENHRY, CDR2 SYGVKD, per germline. The CDR3 is made up of 14 amino acids.

This clonotype was seen a few times. V and J are TRBV4-1 and TRBJ2-7, with D perhaps being TRBD1 or TRBD2 (5 bases each). The CDR3 spans 14 residues. Germline CDR1 is MGHRA and CDR2 is YSYEKL. The ends were cut back, 1 base at V and 7 bases at J, with 14 bases in the middle. CDR3 coding DNA: TGCGCCAGCAGCCAAGGGCAGGGACCCCTGGAGCAGTACTTC. Its translation: CASSQGQGPLEQYF.

This clonotype was counted many times. The chain employs TRBV2 and TRBJ2-2; 7 bases agree with TRBD1. This CDR3 comprises 14 residues. Germline V CDR1 and CDR2: SNHLY, FYNNEI. The junction had 4 bases not matched to a gene; V was cut back by 6 bases and J by 3 bases. The DNA of the CDR3 is TGTGCCAGCAGCGCCGACAGGGACACCGGGGAGCTGTTTTTT. It is translated as CASSADRDTGELFF.

This clonotype was counted at least ten times. CDR3 region: CASSLRDVSSYEQYF. CDR3 nucleotides: TGTGCCAGCAGCCTCCGGGACGTGAGCTCCTACGAGCAGTACTTC. V and J are TRBV2 and TRBJ2-7; D may match TRBD1 or TRBD2 (5 bases each). There are 15 residues in the CDR3. The germline CDR1 and CDR2 sequences are SNHLY and FYNNEI. Trimming removed 6 bases from V and 0 bases from J, with 15 bases in between. Complete variable domain (other parts from reference TRBV2 and TRBJ2-7): EPEVTQTPSHQVTQMGQEVILRCVPISNHLYFYWYRQILGQKVEFLVSFYNNEISEKSEIFDDQFSVERPDGSNFTLKIRSTKLEDSAMYFCASSLRDVSSYEQYFGPGTRLTVT.

In this sample, this clonotype turned up many times. This sequence joins TRBV20-1 and TRBJ1-2; D not certain. The CDR3 extends over 14 amino acids. V dropped 3 bases and J dropped 4 bases, with 15 bases sitting between them. Germline CDR1 is DFQATT and CDR2 is SNEGSKA (reference sequence). CDR3 DNA sequence: TGCAGTGCTAGCGACCTGAGGGTGTTCTATGGCTACACCTTC. This translates into CSASDLRVFYGYTF.

There are a few counts of this clonotype. The rearrangement links TRBV27 to TRBJ1-2, with D maybe TRBD1 (6 bases). The CDR3 sequence is 17 residues long. The ends were cut back, 0 bases at V and 7 bases at J, with 21 bases in the middle. CDR1 MNHEY and CDR2 SMNVEV come from the germline V gene (reference sequence). CDR3: CASSLSQDSGFFFGYTF. The CDR3 bases are TGTGCCAGCAGTTTATCGCAGGACAGCGGGTTTTTTTTTGGCTACACCTTC.

This clonotype was recorded at least ten times. V is TRBV28 and J is TRBJ2-1; the D gene is possibly TRBD1 (5 bases). Trimming cost V 4 bases and J 0 bases, with 19 bases left between them. The CDR3 consists of 18 residues. Germline loops: CDR1 MDHEN, CDR2 SYDVKM. The CDR3 is CASSSTHDSVFSYNEQFF. CDR3 DNA: TGTGCCAGCAGTTCCACTCACGACAGTGTCTTCTCCTACAATGAGCAGTTCTTC.

This clonotype was counted at least ten times. The gene calls are TRBV12-3 or TRBV12-4 and TRBJ1-3; 10 positions agree with TRBD1. This CDR3 contains 16 residues. V lost 2 bases, J lost 1 base, and 2 bases stayed unmatched. DNA of the CDR3: TGTGCCAGCAGTTTACGGACAGGGGGTTCTGGAAACACCATATATTTT. Its translation: CASSLRTGGSGNTIYF.

Comments on this clonotype: A clone one base away is much larger, so this may be a read error. The CDR3 sequence is CASSLSGPDGTQYF. CDR3 sequence (DNA): TGTGCCAGCAGCTTATCCGGGCCAGATGGGACCCAGTACTTC. The V gene is TRBV7-3, the J gene TRBJ2-5; D is ambiguous. Trimming shortened V by 2 bases and J by 7 bases, and 14 bases separated the two germline ends. The CDR3 sequence is 14 residues long. CDR1 SGHTA and CDR2 FQGTGA come from the germline V gene. The variable domain in full, completed from reference TRBV7-3 and TRBJ2-5, reads GAGVSQTPSNKVTEKGKYVELRCDPISGHTALYWYRQSLGQGPEFLIYFQGTGAADDSGLPNDRFFAVRPEGSVSTLKIQRTERGDSAVYLCASSLSGPDGTQYFGPGTRLLVL.

This chain uses TRBV28 with TRBJ1-1; possible D gene TRBD1, 6 bases. The germline V and J ends were trimmed by 3 bases and 0 bases, with 11 bases remaining between them. Germline V gene lookup returns CDR1 MDHEN and CDR2 SYDVKM. The CDR3 length is 15 residues. CDR3: CASSLRQGLNTEAFF. The CDR3 DNA follows: TGTGCCAGCAGTTTGCGGCAGGGGTTGAACACTGAAGCTTTCTTT.

This clonotype was seen many times. V is TRBV27 and J is TRBJ2-3; no clear D. The CDR3 contains 13 residues. V lost 6 bases to trimming and J lost 1 base, with 8 bases between them. Per the germline V gene, CDR1 is MNHEY and CDR2 is SMNVEV (reference sequence). The CDR3: CASSLGGTDTQYF. CDR3 sequence (DNA): TGTGCCAGCAGCTTAGGTGGCACAGATACGCAGTATTTT.

This clonotype was seen ten or more times. The CDR3 sequence: CASSIHGGDETQYF. CDR3 sequence (DNA): TGTGCCAGCAGCATTCACGGAGGGGACGAGACCCAGTACTTC. This rearrangement joins TRBV7-3 to TRBJ2-5; D possibly corresponds to TRBD2 (6 bases). Germline lookup yields CDR1 SGHTA and CDR2 FQGTGA. Trimming cost V 5 bases and J 5 bases, with 15 bases left between them. The CDR3 has 14 amino acids.